This T cell receptor (beta chain) was sequenced for a study of CDR3 diversity in severe acne. Each CDR3 protein is one row after TCRdb ran MiXCR on the PCR reads. The sample has more than 80,000 distinct CDR3 sequences, approximately 54% seen once. This clonotype has ten or more counts. The CDR3 is 15 amino acids. V lost 3 bases and J 2 bases, leaving 16 bases between the germline ends. Germline values: CDR1 DFQATT, CDR2 SNEGSKA (reference sequence). The sequence was obtained from a male donor with severe acne vulgaris. Sequencing input: blood. This chain joins TRBV20-1 and TRBJ1-2; no firm D call. This CDR3 is CSASAVSGENYGYTF. The CDR3 DNA reads TGCAGTGCTAGCGCGGTGTCAGGAGAGAACTATGGCTACACCTTC.